This T cell receptor (beta chain) was sequenced in a study of response to subunit inactivated influenza vaccine. TCRdb ran MiXCR on the RT-PCR reads and lists one entry per CDR3 protein. The sample contains 860,000 or so distinct CDR3 sequences, about 20% of which appear only once. V dropped 2 bases and J dropped 5 bases, with 13 bases sitting between them. Germline CDR1 is SEHNR and CDR2 is FQNEAQ (reference sequence). CDR3 size: 14 residues. This TCR derives from a man between 50 and 59 years old who received an inactivated influenza vaccine. The rearrangement uses TRBV7-9 and TRBJ2-7, with D tentatively TRBD1 (5 bases). Source: PBMCs from blood, taken 5 to 6 days after vaccination. The CDR3 DNA is TGTGCCAGCAGCTTAACAGGTTCACGTAACGAGCAGTACTTC. This gives the protein CASSLTGSRNEQYF.